Each of the 17 T cell receptor beta chains below was sequenced from the same sample in a study of blood T cell repertoires in COVID-19. Only in-frame clones appear in the TCRdb table, and some are missing; sequencing was by immunoSEQ multiplex PCR. This sample yields around 200,000 clones, of which roughly 89% are seen a single time; approximately 0.93% belongs to the top ten. The sequencing input was peripheral blood. These receptors originate from a woman aged 18-30 years who had recovered from COVID-19.

The chain has TRBV20-1 and TRBJ1-2; D gene uncertain. The V end lost 4 bases, the J end lost 14 bases, and 17 bases lay between the germline ends. The germline V gene has CDR1 DFQATT and CDR2 SNEGSKA (reference sequence). The CDR3 covers 11 residues. The CDR3 DNA sequence: TGCAGTGCTACCCCTGACACTGCACATACCTTC. It codes for CSATPDTAHTF.

This clone was counted once. The chain employs TRBV5-1 and TRBJ1-6, with D perhaps matching TRBD1 (5 bases). V shed 2 bases and J shed 0 bases, with 12 bases lying between them. The length of the CDR3 is 17 residues. CDR1 and CDR2 from the germline V gene are SGHRS and YFSETQ. The CDR3 here is CASSLVGRSSYNSPLHF. The CDR3 nucleotides are TGCGCCAGCAGCTTAGTGGGGCGAAGCTCCTATAATTCACCCCTCCACTTT.

The chain combines TRBV3-1 (or the pseudogene TRBV3-2) with TRBJ2-2; 7 bases fit TRBD2. The CDR3 extends over 16 amino acids. CDR1 is LGHDT and CDR2 is YNNKEL in the germline V gene (reference sequence). The junction had 8 bases not matched to a gene; V was cut back by 2 bases and J by 5 bases. CDR3 sequence: CASSQSAGAGTGELFF. The DNA of the CDR3 is TGTGCCAGCAGCCAATCGGCGGGAGCCGGGACCGGGGAGCTGTTTTTT.

This clone was found once. V usage is TRBV6-6 and J usage is TRBJ1-6; D ambiguous. This CDR3 spans 14 amino acids. CDR1 MNHNY and CDR2 SVGAGI come from the germline V gene (reference sequence). Trimming pared 9 bases from V and 4 bases from J, leaving 13 bases between. The DNA for the CDR3 is TGTGCCAGTACCCACGAGTTGTATAATTCACCCCTCCACTTT. The encoded protein is CASTHELYNSPLHF.

The gene calls are TRBV12-5 and TRBJ2-1; 11 bases line up with TRBD2. With 2 bases clipped from V and 0 bases from J, the junction kept 3 bases outside the gene matches. CDR1 and CDR2 (germline): LGHNT, FRNRAP. The length of the CDR3 is 17 residues. CDR3 in amino acids: CASGLTTSGVSYNEQFF. The CDR3 DNA is TGTGCTAGTGGTTTGACGACTAGCGGGGTCTCCTACAATGAGCAGTTCTTC. Based on the CDR3 plus reference TRBV12-5 and TRBJ2-1, the full variable domain is DARVTQTPRHKVTEMGQEVTMRCQPILGHNTVFWYRQTMMQGLELLAYFRNRAPLDDSGMPKDRFSAEMPDATLATLKIQPSEPRDSAVYFCASGLTTSGVSYNEQFFGPGTRLTVL.

V is TRBV6-1 and J is TRBJ2-5; D gene ambiguous. V gave up 0 bases and J gave up 5 bases, with 7 bases separating them. The germline gives CDR1 MNHNS, CDR2 SASEGT. The CDR3 totals 13 residues. In DNA, the CDR3 is TGTGCCAGCAGTGAAGCGTTTCTTGAGACCCAGTACTTC. Translation gives CASSEAFLETQYF.

This chain connects TRBV7-9 to TRBJ2-2, with 9 bases matching TRBD1. The CDR3 totals 18 residues. V gave up 4 bases and J gave up 3 bases; unmatched junction bases: 12. Per the germline V gene, CDR1 is SEHNR and CDR2 is FQNEAQ (reference sequence). This CDR3 is CASSSPHGTGWDTGELFF. In DNA form, the CDR3 reads TGTGCCAGCAGCTCCCCCCACGGGACAGGGTGGGACACCGGGGAGCTGTTTTTT.

The rearrangement links TRBV2 to TRBJ1-2, with 7 bases that match TRBD1. The CDR3 contains 14 residues. The germline CDR1 and CDR2 sequences are SNHLY and FYNNEI. V was pared by 7 bases and J by 0 bases, with 5 bases of the junction left unmatched. CDR3 amino acids: CASKSDRTNYGYTF. In DNA, the CDR3 is TGTGCCAGCAAATCGGACAGGACTAACTATGGCTACACCTTC. The whole variable domain, filled in from reference TRBV2 and TRBJ1-2, reads EPEVTQTPSHQVTQMGQEVILRCVPISNHLYFYWYRQILGQKVEFLVSFYNNEISEKSEIFDDQFSVERPDGSNFTLKIRSTKLEDSAMYFCASKSDRTNYGYTFGSGTRLTVV.

This clone has ten or more counts. The gene calls are TRBV2 and TRBJ1-1; D is uncertain. Germline V gene sequence: CDR1 SNHLY, CDR2 FYNNEI. The CDR3 is made up of 15 amino acids. Trimming took 6 bases from V and 1 from J, leaving 15 bases between them. This CDR3 reads CASRPEDRANTEAFF. The DNA of the CDR3 is TGTGCCAGCAGGCCGGAGGACCGGGCGAACACTGAAGCTTTCTTT.

The chain has TRBV7-2 and TRBJ1-2; D is ambiguous. V was pared by 4 bases and J by 0 bases, with 6 bases between. Germline V gives CDR1 SGHTA, CDR2 FQGNSA. The CDR3 runs 13 residues. CDR3 sequence: CASSYRSNYGYTF. The CDR3 DNA is TGTGCCAGCAGCTACAGATCTAACTATGGCTACACCTTC.

This clone came up once. The same CDR3 is also encoded by other DNA sequences in this sample. The CDR3 DNA reads as TGTGCCAGCAGCAAAGGGGGGGGTAATCAGCCCCAGCATTTT. This gives the protein CASSKGGGNQPQHF. This chain links TRBV7-9 with TRBJ1-5, with D possibly matching TRBD1 (6 bases). Trimming removed 5 bases at V and 4 bases at J, with 12 bases between. This CDR3 contains 14 residues. Per the germline V gene, CDR1 is SEHNR and CDR2 is FQNEAQ (reference sequence).

This clone came up a few times. This chain connects TRBV18 to TRBJ1-1; TRBD1 aligns across 7 bases. The germline CDR1 and CDR2 sequences are KGHSH and LQKENI. V shed 4 bases and J 3 bases; nucleotides not matched to a gene: 5. The CDR3 length is 14 residues. The CDR3 region is CASSLDQGDTEAFF. CDR3 coding DNA: TGTGCCAGCTCACTTGACCAGGGGGACACTGAAGCTTTCTTT.

J is TRBJ2-3 and V is TRBV7-2; 9 positions match TRBD2. Germline V gives CDR1 SGHTA, CDR2 FQGNSA. Germline trimming cut 4 bases from V and 2 bases from J; bases unmatched to any gene: 7. There are 16 residues in the CDR3. The CDR3 nucleotides are TGTGCCAGCAGCTACCGACCGGGACTAGCCACAGATACGCAGTATTTT. Translation: CASSYRPGLATDTQYF.

The J gene is TRBJ1-3, the V gene TRBV7-2; 7 bases line up with TRBD1. V lost 5 bases, J lost 7 bases, and 11 bases stayed unmatched. CDR3 length: 15 amino acids. The germline V gene has CDR1 SGHTA and CDR2 FQGNSA. CDR3 sequence reads: CASSPRDSLSNTIYF. DNA of the CDR3: TGTGCCAGCAGCCCCCGGGACAGTCTATCTAACACCATATATTTT. Looking up the rest from reference TRBV7-2 and TRBJ1-3 gives the full variable domain: GAGVSQSPSNKVTEKGKDVELRCDPISGHTALYWYRQSLGQGLEFLIYFQGNSAPDKSGLPSDRFSAERTGGSVSTLTIQRTQQEDSAVYLCASSPRDSLSNTIYFGEGSWLTVV.

J is TRBJ1-1 and V is TRBV5-5, with a weak D call TRBD1 (5 bases). The CDR3 extends over 15 amino acids. Trimming shortened V by 0 bases and J by 1 base, and 10 bases separated the two germline ends. Germline V gene lookup returns CDR1 SGHKS and CDR2 YYEKEE (reference sequence). The DNA of the CDR3 is TGTGCCAGCAGCTTGGGTGCCAGGGAGAACACTGAAGCTTTCTTT. Amino acids: CASSLGARENTEAFF.

This clone was seen a single time. This chain connects TRBV11-3 to TRBJ1-2; D gene unclear. This CDR3 has 12 residues. The germline gives CDR1 SGHNT, CDR2 YENEEA. V shed 2 bases and J shed 5 bases, with 6 bases lying between them. This CDR3 is CASSLRGYGYTF. The CDR3 DNA reads TGTGCCAGCAGCTTAAGAGGGTATGGCTACACCTTC.

The chain joins TRBV2 to TRBJ2-1; maybe TRBD1 (6 bases). CDR3 length: 15 amino acids. Germline values: CDR1 SNHLY, CDR2 FYNNEI. V lost 7 bases and J lost 0, with 13 bases in between. CDR3 in DNA: TGTGCCAGCACCCAGCAGGGGACCTCCTACAATGAGCAGTTCTTC. Encoded protein: CASTQQGTSYNEQFF.